Listed below are T cell receptor beta chains from one sample, sequenced in a study of blood T cell repertoires in COVID-19. The assay was immunoSEQ multiplex PCR, and TCRdb's table has in-frame clones only and misses some. This sample has approximately 290,000 clones; around 82% occur once, and the top ten carry 0.87%. Sequences were obtained from peripheral blood. Receptor source: a human donor with COVID-19, enrolled during active disease. The donor label of this sample is uncertain. Each CDR3 is given with its conserved first and last residue.

j_gene: TRBJ2-1; v_gene: TRBV5-1; CDR3aa: CASSLGTRDYNEQFF
j_gene: TRBJ2-7; v_gene: TRBV25-1; CDR3aa: CASSTGAYEQYF
j_gene: TRBJ2-1; v_gene: TRBV9; CDR3aa: CASSPPGAPYNEQFF
j_gene: TRBJ2-5; v_gene: TRBV5-4; CDR3aa: CASSLVALAGKETQYF
j_gene: TRBJ1-5; v_gene: TRBV3-1/TRBV3-2; CDR3aa: CASSQEASGFQPQHF
j_gene: TRBJ2-1; v_gene: TRBV19; CDR3aa: CASSSSGATYNEQFF
j_gene: TRBJ2-5; v_gene: TRBV9; CDR3aa: CASSPRTGPQETQYF
j_gene: TRBJ1-6; v_gene: TRBV7-6; CDR3aa: CASSPSTASVGDSPLHF
j_gene: TRBJ2-1; v_gene: TRBV4-1; CDR3aa: CASSQVIRPNEQFF
j_gene: TRBJ2-5; v_gene: TRBV5-1; CDR3aa: CASSWNREETQYF
j_gene: TRBJ1-5; v_gene: TRBV12-3/TRBV12-4; CDR3aa: CASSSGVRQPQHF
j_gene: TRBJ1-2; v_gene: TRBV4-1; CDR3aa: CASSPPRRDRGGYTF
j_gene: TRBJ1-2; v_gene: TRBV30; CDR3aa: CAWARGVNYGYTF
j_gene: TRBJ2-3; v_gene: TRBV28; CDR3aa: CASSWRTVKRADTQYF
j_gene: TRBJ1-4; v_gene: TRBV28; CDR3aa: CASSFRTNEKLFF
j_gene: TRBJ2-7; v_gene: TRBV5-6; CDR3aa: CASSLNSYEQYF
j_gene: TRBJ2-2; v_gene: TRBV7-3; CDR3aa: CASSVNSKGRQAATNTGELFF
j_gene: TRBJ2-7; v_gene: TRBV7-6; CDR3aa: CASSFGSYEQYF
j_gene: TRBJ1-2; v_gene: TRBV29-1; CDR3aa: CSVEVSYGYTF
j_gene: TRBJ2-1; v_gene: TRBV7-3; CDR3aa: CASSLAGLAMGEQFF
j_gene: TRBJ1-5; v_gene: TRBV2; CDR3aa: CASRPNRADNQPQHF
j_gene: TRBJ1-2; v_gene: TRBV10-1; CDR3aa: CASSESGSHGYTF
j_gene: TRBJ2-3; v_gene: TRBV6-2/TRBV6-3; CDR3aa: CASSQWTSGSLSTDTQYF
j_gene: TRBJ2-5; v_gene: TRBV7-2; CDR3aa: CASSLERDLKTQYF
j_gene: TRBJ2-5; v_gene: TRBV11-2; CDR3aa: CASSLDGTVQETQYF
j_gene: TRBJ2-7; v_gene: TRBV6-5; CDR3aa: CASRENTNSYEQYF
j_gene: TRBJ2-7; v_gene: TRBV29-1; CDR3aa: CSVIGSGRFYEQYF
j_gene: TRBJ1-3; v_gene: TRBV6-5; CDR3aa: CASTGGRGGNTIYF
j_gene: TRBJ1-6; v_gene: TRBV27; CDR3aa: CASSLSPGSSNSPLHF
j_gene: TRBJ2-7; v_gene: TRBV6-5; CDR3aa: CASSTSGRYEQYF
j_gene: TRBJ2-2; v_gene: TRBV19; CDR3aa: CASTLRSSATGELFF
j_gene: TRBJ2-1; v_gene: TRBV27; CDR3aa: CASSFFPRRQPPLEHEQFF
j_gene: TRBJ1-1; v_gene: TRBV2; CDR3aa: CASSEARTGGSTEAFF
j_gene: TRBJ1-1; v_gene: TRBV27; CDR3aa: CASSLFPRWAELNTEAFF
j_gene: TRBJ2-7; v_gene: TRBV5-6; CDR3aa: CASSLEGYPDYEQYF
j_gene: TRBJ2-7; v_gene: TRBV5-1; CDR3aa: CASSLGDRGQQYF